The 27 T cell receptor beta chains below come from one sample, sequenced in a study of blood T cell repertoires in COVID-19. TCRdb's copy holds only in-frame clones and misses some; the assay was immunoSEQ multiplex PCR. The repertoire consists of about 33,000 clones, with 88% occurring once and the leading ten covering roughly 6.3%. Sequences were obtained from peripheral blood. The receptor source for this set is a human donor in a cohort sampled during active COVID-19.

The V gene is TRBV9, the J gene TRBJ2-2; possibly TRBD1 for D (6 bases). Trimming took off 3 bases at V and 4 bases at J, with 13 bases between the two ends. The length of the CDR3 is 15 residues. Germline V gene sequence: CDR1 SGDLS, CDR2 YYNGEE. The CDR3 sequence: CASSATGLGTGELFF. The DNA for the CDR3 is TGTGCCAGCAGCGCGACAGGTCTTGGCACCGGGGAGCTGTTTTTT.

The chain has TRBV7-2 and TRBJ2-7; 10 nucleotides match TRBD2. The CDR3 loop spans 16 amino acids. CDR1 is SGHTA and CDR2 is FQGNSA in the germline V gene. V was clipped by 3 bases and J by 5 bases; unmatched bases: 10. The DNA of the CDR3 is TGTGCCAGCAGCTTGTGGGCAGCGGGAGGGATCGACGAGCAGTACTTC. As protein: CASSLWAAGGIDEQYF. The full variable domain, its missing parts supplied by reference TRBV7-2 and TRBJ2-7, is GAGVSQSPSNKVTEKGKDVELRCDPISGHTALYWYRQSLGQGLEFLIYFQGNSAPDKSGLPSDRFSAERTGGSVSTLTIQRTQQEDSAVYLCASSLWAAGGIDEQYFGPGTRLTVT.

The chain links TRBV10-3 to TRBJ2-1, with 7 positions matching TRBD1. The CDR3 covers 12 residues. Trimming at V came to 6 bases and at J to 8 bases, leaving 4 bases not matched to a gene. Germline V lookup: CDR1 ENHRY, CDR2 SYGVKD. CDR3 DNA: TGTGCCATCAGGACCACAGGGGATGAGCAGTTCTTC. Amino acid sequence: CAIRTTGDEQFF.

This chain joins TRBV7-9 and TRBJ2-1, with D possibly matching TRBD2 (6 bases). The CDR3 covers 15 residues. Per the germline V gene, CDR1 is SEHNR and CDR2 is FQNEAQ (reference sequence). V lost 5 bases to trimming and J lost 5 bases, with 16 bases between them. CDR3 in amino acids: CASSQPLEGNNEQFF. The CDR3 nucleotides read TGTGCCAGCAGCCAACCCCTGGAGGGAAACAATGAGCAGTTCTTC.

This chain uses TRBV28 with TRBJ2-5; TRBD2 aligns across 9 bases. The CDR3 has 16 amino acids. The V gene end was trimmed by 3 bases and the J gene end by 2 bases; junction bases not matched to a gene: 7. Germline CDR1 is MDHEN and CDR2 is SYDVKM. This CDR3 reads CASSFGAGGLQETQYF. CDR3 nucleotide sequence: TGTGCCAGCAGTTTCGGCGCGGGAGGGCTTCAAGAGACCCAGTACTTC.

This rearrangement joins TRBV28 to TRBJ2-7; D gene uncertain. The length of the CDR3 is 13 residues. Germline values: CDR1 MDHEN, CDR2 SYDVKM. The germline V and J ends were trimmed by 2 bases and 0 bases, with 5 bases remaining between them. The CDR3 protein is CASSLQYSYEQYF. The CDR3 DNA follows: TGTGCCAGCAGTTTACAGTACTCCTACGAGCAGTACTTC. Supplemented by reference TRBV28 and TRBJ2-7, the full variable domain reads DVKVTQSSRYLVKRTGEKVFLECVQDMDHENMFWYRQDPGLGLRLIYFSYDVKMKEKGDIPEGYSVSREKKERFSLILESASTNQTSMYLCASSLQYSYEQYFGPGTRLTVT.

The chain combines TRBV5-1 with TRBJ1-6, with D maybe TRBD1 (6 bases). Trimming shortened V by 5 bases and J by 9 bases, and 18 bases separated the two germline ends. Germline-derived CDR1 and CDR2 are SGHRS and YFSETQ. The CDR3 covers 15 residues. CDR3 residues: CASRENRELVSPLHF. The CDR3 region has the DNA TGCGCCAGCAGAGAAAACAGGGAATTGGTTTCACCCCTCCACTTT.

This clone was counted a single time. The chain carries TRBV6-2 or TRBV6-3 and TRBJ2-5; 10 nucleotides align to TRBD2. J lost 2 bases, V lost 5 bases, and 8 bases had no gene match. Germline CDR1 is MNHEY and CDR2 is SVGEGT. There are 16 residues in the CDR3. The CDR3: CASSTWTSGQQETQYF. Written as DNA, the CDR3 is TGTGCCAGCAGTACCTGGACTAGCGGCCAACAAGAGACCCAGTACTTC.

The CDR3 DNA sequence: TGTGCCAGTAGTATTCTGGGGCAGAACTATCAGCCCCAGCATTTT. It specifies CASSILGQNYQPQHF. This rearrangement joins TRBV19 to TRBJ1-5; maybe TRBD1 (5 bases). The CDR3 totals 15 residues. CDR1 is LNHDA, CDR2 SQIVND, per germline (reference sequence). The V gene lost 3 bases and the J gene lost 5 bases, with 14 bases spanning the gap.

The chain joins TRBV14 to TRBJ2-1; the match to TRBD2 covers 8 bases. This CDR3 spans 16 amino acids. Germline V CDR1 and CDR2: SGHDN, FVKESK. The V segment lost 4 bases and the J segment 2 bases; nucleotides outside the gene matches: 7. CDR3 coding DNA: TGTGCCAGCAGCCGTCACGGGGGGGCCCCCTACAATGAGCAGTTCTTC. Translation: CASSRHGGAPYNEQFF.

This clone occurred once. The chain couples TRBV18 to TRBJ2-1, with 11 bases that match TRBD2. In germline, CDR1 is KGHSH, CDR2 LQKENI. The CDR3 runs to 14 residues. V shed 3 bases, J shed 10 bases, and the junction held 5 bases outside the gene matches. In nucleotides, the CDR3 is TGTGCCAGCTCACCGACTAGCGGGGTAGAGGAGCAGTTCTTC. It translates to CASSPTSGVEEQFF.

The genes are TRBV6-5 and TRBJ2-7; 11 bases fit TRBD2. The CDR3 is 15 amino acids. From germline, CDR1 is MNHEY and CDR2 SVGAGI. The J segment lost 3 bases and the V segment lost 6 bases, leaving 7 bases of the junction unmatched. The CDR3 nucleotides read TGTGCCAGCAGACCTACTAGCGGGAGCGTCTACGAGCAGTACTTC. Encoded protein: CASRPTSGSVYEQYF.

The chain couples TRBV19 to TRBJ1-6, with 9 nucleotides matching TRBD1. Germline V gene data show CDR1 as LNHDA and CDR2 as SQIVND (reference sequence). The CDR3 consists of 13 residues. Trimming took 8 bases from V and 10 from J; bases not matched to a gene: 6. CDR3 DNA: TGTGCCAGTGGGGGACAGGGAAAATCACCCCTCCACTTT. It yields the protein CASGGQGKSPLHF.

The genes are TRBV4-1 and TRBJ2-5; the D is unclear. Germline CDR1 is MGHRA and CDR2 is YSYEKL. V dropped 0 bases and J dropped 5 bases, with 4 bases sitting between them. This CDR3 is 12 amino acids long. Here the CDR3 DNA reads TGCGCCAGCAGCCAAGATCTGGAGACCCAGTACTTC. Its protein product is CASSQDLETQYF.

The V and J genes are TRBV2 and TRBJ2-3; D is perhaps TRBD2 (6 bases). CDR1 and CDR2 from the germline V gene are SNHLY and FYNNEI. Trimming removed 4 bases at V and 4 bases at J, with 12 bases between. CDR3 length equals 14 residues. The CDR3 region has the DNA TGTGCCAGCAGTGGGGGGACTTTGGCAGATACGCAGTATTTT. Translation gives CASSGGTLADTQYF.

The rearrangement uses TRBV2 and TRBJ1-3; D gene uncertain. There are 15 residues in the CDR3. With 8 bases removed from V and 0 bases from J, the gap between germline ends came to 14 bases. Germline V lookup: CDR1 SNHLY, CDR2 FYNNEI. In DNA form, the CDR3 reads TGTGCCAGCCAAGAGGGCCTCAACTCTGGAAACACCATATATTTT. It specifies CASQEGLNSGNTIYF.

This clone appeared a few times. V gene TRBV4-1 combines with J gene TRBJ2-2, with D perhaps matching TRBD2 (6 bases). This CDR3 spans 14 amino acids. V was shortened by 9 bases and J by 6 bases, with 17 bases between the two germline ends. Germline V lookup: CDR1 MGHRA, CDR2 YSYEKL. The chain's CDR3 is CASRSTGGSGELFF. CDR3 coding DNA: TGCGCCAGTCGTTCAACCGGGGGTTCCGGGGAGCTGTTTTTT.

This clone was seen only once. The rearrangement uses TRBV5-1 and TRBJ2-5; TRBD2 might be the D (6 bases). The germline V and J ends were trimmed by 4 bases and 3 bases, with 31 bases remaining between them. CDR1 SGHRS and CDR2 YFSETQ come from the germline V gene. This CDR3 is 20 amino acids long. The DNA for the CDR3 is TGCGCCAGCAGCATACGCGGGACGCCCAGGATGGGGTATAACAAAGAGACCCAGTACTTC. This codes for CASSIRGTPRMGYNKETQYF.

This chain connects TRBV6-2 or TRBV6-3 to TRBJ2-7; tentative D call: TRBD2 (5 bases). The V gene lost 6 bases and the J gene lost 3 bases, with 12 bases spanning the gap. Germline V gene sequence: CDR1 MNHEY, CDR2 SVGEGT. This CDR3 comprises 13 residues. The CDR3 DNA is TGTGCCAGCAGCATCGGACTGGGCTACGAGCAGTACTTC. Translation: CASSIGLGYEQYF.

The chain has TRBV6-2 or TRBV6-3 and TRBJ1-1, with no clear D. There are 12 residues in the CDR3. CDR1 and CDR2 from the germline V gene are MNHEY and SVGEGT. Trimming removed 5 bases from V and 0 bases from J, with 4 bases in between. The CDR3 nucleotides read TGTGCCAGCAGTCGTATGAACACTGAAGCTTTCTTT. Amino acids: CASSRMNTEAFF.

This CDR3 is CASSGTHGPYEQYF. In DNA, the CDR3 is TGTGCCAGCAGCGGGACACACGGCCCCTACGAGCAGTACTTC. The chain employs TRBV7-2 and TRBJ2-7, with D tentatively TRBD1 (6 bases). The V gene's germline CDR1 is SGHTA and CDR2 FQGNSA. Trimming stripped 5 bases from V and 2 bases from J, with 13 bases between. This CDR3 has 14 residues.

V and J are TRBV27 and TRBJ2-6; 7 bases map to TRBD1. V shed 3 bases, J shed 2 bases, and the junction held 1 base outside the gene matches. The CDR3 has 15 residues. Germline CDR1 reads MNHEY; CDR2 reads SMNVEV (reference sequence). The CDR3 is CASSLRGPGANVLTF. The DNA of the CDR3 is TGTGCCAGCAGTTTGAGGGGGCCTGGGGCCAACGTCCTGACTTTC.

Concerning this clone itself: A junction boundary mismatches the germline segment, possibly from a read error. V gene TRBV7-3 combines with J gene TRBJ2-1, with TRBD2 identical over 10 bases. This CDR3 is 15 amino acids long. CDR1 is SGHTA and CDR2 is FQGTGA in the germline V gene. CDR3 loop: CASSLTSGDYNEQFF. The CDR3 DNA sequence: TGTGCCAGCAGCCTAACTAGCGGGGACTACAATGAGCAGTTCTTC. The whole variable domain, remainder taken from reference TRBV7-3 and TRBJ2-1, is GAGVSQTPSNKVTEKGKYVELRCDPISGHTALYWYRQSLGQGPEFLIYFQGTGAADDSGLPNDRFFAVRPEGSVSTLKIQRTERGDSAVYLCASSLTSGDYNEQFFGPGTRLTVL.

The chain combines TRBV7-9 with TRBJ2-3; 11 bases fit TRBD1. The germline gives CDR1 SEHNR, CDR2 FQNEAQ (reference sequence). This CDR3 has 15 amino acids. Trimming removed 4 bases from V and 5 bases from J; junction bases left unmatched: 5. The CDR3 nucleotides are TGTGCCAGCAGCTGGGGACAGGGGGAGGAAGATACGCAGTATTTT. Its translation is CASSWGQGEEDTQYF.

V usage is TRBV6-2 or TRBV6-3 and J usage is TRBJ2-7; 8 positions match TRBD1. Germline-derived CDR1 and CDR2 are MNHEY and SVGEGT. The CDR3 runs 15 residues. With V trimmed by 2 bases and J by 3 bases, 6 bases remained unmatched. CDR3 coding DNA: TGTGCCAGCAGTTACGAGGACAGGGCTATCTACGAGCAGTACTTC. Amino acid sequence: CASSYEDRAIYEQYF.

This rearrangement joins TRBV29-1 to TRBJ2-5, with 9 bases matching TRBD2. V was clipped by 6 bases and J by 5 bases; unmatched bases: 4. Per germline, CDR1 SQVTM and CDR2 ANQGSEA. CDR3 length: 12 amino acids. As DNA, the CDR3 is TGCAGCGTGCGGGGGGGGCGGGAGACCCAGTACTTC. Its protein is CSVRGGRETQYF.

The V gene is TRBV5-1, the J gene TRBJ2-3; D is undetermined. The CDR3 covers 15 residues. Trimming removed 3 bases from V and 3 bases from J, with 14 bases in between. Germline V gene data show CDR1 as SGHRS and CDR2 as YFSETQ. This CDR3 is CASSWQSLTTDTQYF. DNA for the CDR3: TGCGCCAGCAGCTGGCAGTCCCTCACGACAGATACGCAGTATTTT.